This T cell receptor (beta chain) was retrieved from a study of identifying expanded T cells in peripheral blood. Generated by immunoSEQ multiplex PCR, the TCRdb table keeps only in-frame clones and is missing some. The data show about 130,000 clones, 75% to 90% seen once. V was cut by 7 bases and J by 8 bases, with 11 bases left in between. Looked up from germline, CDR1 is LGHNT and CDR2 is FRNRAP. This CDR3 is built from 12 residues. The chain joins TRBV12-5 to TRBJ2-2; D perhaps matches TRBD1 (6 bases). Source material: blood. The receptor comes from a person between 18 and 75 years old in good health. The CDR3 protein is CASVNDRGELFF. Here the CDR3 DNA reads TGTGCTAGTGTCAATGACAGGGGGGAGCTGTTTTTT.